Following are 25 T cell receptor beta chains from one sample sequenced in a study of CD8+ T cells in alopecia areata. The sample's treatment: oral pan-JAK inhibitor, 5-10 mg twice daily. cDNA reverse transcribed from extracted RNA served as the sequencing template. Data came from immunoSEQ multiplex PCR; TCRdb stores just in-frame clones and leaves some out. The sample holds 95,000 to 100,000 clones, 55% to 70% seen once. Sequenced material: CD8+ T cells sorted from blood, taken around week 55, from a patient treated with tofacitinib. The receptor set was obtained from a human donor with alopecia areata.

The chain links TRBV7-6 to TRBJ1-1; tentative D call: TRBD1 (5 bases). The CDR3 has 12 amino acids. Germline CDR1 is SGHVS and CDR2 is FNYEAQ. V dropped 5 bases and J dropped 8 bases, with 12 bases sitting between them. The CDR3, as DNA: TGTGCCAGCAGCGAAACAGGCGTCGAAGCTTTCTTT. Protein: CASSETGVEAFF.

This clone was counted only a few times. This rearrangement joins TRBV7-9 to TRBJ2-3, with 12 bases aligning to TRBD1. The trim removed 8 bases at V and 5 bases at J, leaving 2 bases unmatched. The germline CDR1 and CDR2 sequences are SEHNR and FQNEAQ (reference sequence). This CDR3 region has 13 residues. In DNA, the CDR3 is TGTGCCAGCGGGACAGGGGGCGAAGATACGCAGTATTTT. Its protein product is CASGTGGEDTQYF.

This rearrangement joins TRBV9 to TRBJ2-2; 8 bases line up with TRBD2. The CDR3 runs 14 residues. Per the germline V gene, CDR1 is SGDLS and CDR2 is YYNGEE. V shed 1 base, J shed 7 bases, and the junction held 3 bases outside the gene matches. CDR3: CASSVSGGGGELFF. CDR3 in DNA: TGTGCCAGCAGCGTATCGGGGGGGGGCGGGGAGCTGTTTTTT.

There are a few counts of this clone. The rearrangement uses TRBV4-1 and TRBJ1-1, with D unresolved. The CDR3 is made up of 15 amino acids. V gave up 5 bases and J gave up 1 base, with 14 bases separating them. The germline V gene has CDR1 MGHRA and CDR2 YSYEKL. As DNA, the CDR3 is TGCGCCAGCAGCGATCTCTACCTAGGGAACACTGAAGCTTTCTTT. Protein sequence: CASSDLYLGNTEAFF.

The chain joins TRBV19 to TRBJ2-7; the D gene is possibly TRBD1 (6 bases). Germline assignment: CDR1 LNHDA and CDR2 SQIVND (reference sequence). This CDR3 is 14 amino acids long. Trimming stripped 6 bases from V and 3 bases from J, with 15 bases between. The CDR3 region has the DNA TGTGCCAGTAGATCAGACAGGCAAAGCTACGAGCAGTACTTC. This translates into CASRSDRQSYEQYF.

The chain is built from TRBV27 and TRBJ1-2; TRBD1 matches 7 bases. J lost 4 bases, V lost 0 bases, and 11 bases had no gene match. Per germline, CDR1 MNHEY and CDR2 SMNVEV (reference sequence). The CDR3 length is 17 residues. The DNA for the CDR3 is TGTGCCAGCAGTTTATCTTCGGGCAGGGGGTCTCCCTATGGCTACACCTTC. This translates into CASSLSSGRGSPYGYTF.

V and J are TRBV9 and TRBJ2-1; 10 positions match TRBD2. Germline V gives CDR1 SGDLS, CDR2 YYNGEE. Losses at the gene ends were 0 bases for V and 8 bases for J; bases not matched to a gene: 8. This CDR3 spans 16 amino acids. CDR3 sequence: CASSVVEQRGGDEQFF. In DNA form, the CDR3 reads TGTGCCAGCAGCGTAGTTGAGCAGCGGGGGGGCGATGAGCAGTTCTTC.

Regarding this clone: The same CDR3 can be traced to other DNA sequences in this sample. The CDR3 spells CASSNTGELFF. DNA for the CDR3: TGTGCCAGCTCGAACACCGGGGAGCTGTTTTTT. This chain links TRBV7-9 with TRBJ2-2; D remains unclear. Trimming left V 8 bases short and J 0 bases short, with 1 base between. Germline V gives CDR1 SEHNR, CDR2 FQNEAQ (reference sequence). CDR3 length: 11 residues.

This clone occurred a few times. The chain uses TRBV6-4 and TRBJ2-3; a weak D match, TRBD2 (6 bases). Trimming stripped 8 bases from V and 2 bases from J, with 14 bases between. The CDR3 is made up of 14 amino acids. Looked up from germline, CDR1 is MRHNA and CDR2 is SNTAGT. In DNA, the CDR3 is TGTGCCAGCGCATCACGGGACTCCACAGATACGCAGTATTTT. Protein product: CASASRDSTDTQYF.

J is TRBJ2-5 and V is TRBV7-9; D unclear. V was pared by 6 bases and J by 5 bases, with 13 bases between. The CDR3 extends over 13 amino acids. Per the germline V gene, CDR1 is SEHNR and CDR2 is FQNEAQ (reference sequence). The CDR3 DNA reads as TGTGCCAGCAGGGGCTGGGATGAGGAGACCCAGTACTTC. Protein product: CASRGWDEETQYF.

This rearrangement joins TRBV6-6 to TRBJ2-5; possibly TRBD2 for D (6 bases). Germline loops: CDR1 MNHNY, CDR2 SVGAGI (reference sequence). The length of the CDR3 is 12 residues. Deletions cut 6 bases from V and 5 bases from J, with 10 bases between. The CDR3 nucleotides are TGTGCCAGCAGGCGGGACGGGGAGACCCAGTACTTC. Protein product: CASRRDGETQYF.

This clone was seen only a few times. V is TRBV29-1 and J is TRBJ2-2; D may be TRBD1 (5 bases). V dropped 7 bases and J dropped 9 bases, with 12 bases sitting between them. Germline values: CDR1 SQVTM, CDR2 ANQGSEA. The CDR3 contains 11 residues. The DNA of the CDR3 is TGCAGCGCCGTAGACAGCCGGGAGCTGTTTTTT. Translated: CSAVDSRELFF.

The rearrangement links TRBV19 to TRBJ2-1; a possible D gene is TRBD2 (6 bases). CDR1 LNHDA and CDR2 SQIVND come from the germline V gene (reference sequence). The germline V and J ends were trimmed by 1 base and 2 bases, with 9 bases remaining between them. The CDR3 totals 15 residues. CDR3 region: CASSIGGGPYNEQFF. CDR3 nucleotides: TGTGCCAGTAGTATAGGAGGAGGGCCCTACAATGAGCAGTTCTTC.

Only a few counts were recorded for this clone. CDR3 region: CASSVRGSAEAFF. CDR3 nucleotide sequence: TGCGCCAGCAGCGTCCGAGGGAGCGCTGAAGCTTTCTTT. The chain uses TRBV5-1 and TRBJ1-1; the D is unclear. In germline, CDR1 is SGHRS, CDR2 YFSETQ. The CDR3 loop spans 13 amino acids. V lost 4 bases and J lost 6, with 13 bases in between.

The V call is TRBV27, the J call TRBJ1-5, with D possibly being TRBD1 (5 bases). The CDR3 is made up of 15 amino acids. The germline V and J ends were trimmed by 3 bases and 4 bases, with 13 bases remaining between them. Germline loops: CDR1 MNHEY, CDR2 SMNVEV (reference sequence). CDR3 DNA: TGTGCCAGCAGTTTTCTAGGGGCGAGGAATCAGCCCCAGCATTTT. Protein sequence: CASSFLGARNQPQHF.

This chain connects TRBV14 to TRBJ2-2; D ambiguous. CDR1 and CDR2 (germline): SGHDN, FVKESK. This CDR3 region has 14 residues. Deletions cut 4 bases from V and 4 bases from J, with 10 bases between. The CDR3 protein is CASSPIPSTGELFF. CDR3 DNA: TGTGCCAGCAGCCCGATACCTAGCACCGGGGAGCTGTTTTTT.

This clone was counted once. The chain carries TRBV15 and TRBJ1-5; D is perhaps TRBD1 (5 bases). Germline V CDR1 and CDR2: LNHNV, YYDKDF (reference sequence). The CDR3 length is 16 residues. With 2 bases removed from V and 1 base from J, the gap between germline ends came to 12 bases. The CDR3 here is CATSRPGRTSNQPQHF. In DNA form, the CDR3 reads TGTGCCACCAGCAGACCGGGACGGACGAGCAATCAGCCCCAGCATTTT.

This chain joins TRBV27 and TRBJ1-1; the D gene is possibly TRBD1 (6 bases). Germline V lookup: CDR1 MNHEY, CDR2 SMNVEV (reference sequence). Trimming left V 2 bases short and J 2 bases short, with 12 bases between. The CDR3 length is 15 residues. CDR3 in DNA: TGTGCCAGCAGTTTAGCAGGGACAACCAACACTGAAGCTTTCTTT. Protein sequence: CASSLAGTTNTEAFF.

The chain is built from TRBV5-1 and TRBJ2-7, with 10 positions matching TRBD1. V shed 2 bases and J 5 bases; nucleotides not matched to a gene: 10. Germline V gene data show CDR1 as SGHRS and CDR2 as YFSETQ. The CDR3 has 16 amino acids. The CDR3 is CASSFPGQGIIDEQYF. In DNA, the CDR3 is TGCGCCAGCAGCTTCCCGGGACAGGGGATTATCGACGAGCAGTACTTC. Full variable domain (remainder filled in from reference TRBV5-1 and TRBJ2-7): KAGVTQTPRYLIKTRGQQVTLSCSPISGHRSVSWYQQTPGQGLQFLFEYFSETQRNKGNFPGRFSGRQFSNSRSEMNVSTLELGDSALYLCASSFPGQGIIDEQYFGPGTRLTVT.

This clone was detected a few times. CDR3 region: CATEGGPHPLNEQFF. As DNA, the CDR3 is TGTGCCACCGAGGGGGGACCCCACCCATTGAATGAGCAGTTCTTC. The gene calls are TRBV10-3 and TRBJ2-1; D tentatively reads TRBD1 or TRBD2 (6 bases each). Germline V gives CDR1 ENHRY, CDR2 SYGVKD. With 10 bases removed from V and 7 bases from J, the gap between germline ends came to 23 bases. The CDR3 sequence is 15 residues long.

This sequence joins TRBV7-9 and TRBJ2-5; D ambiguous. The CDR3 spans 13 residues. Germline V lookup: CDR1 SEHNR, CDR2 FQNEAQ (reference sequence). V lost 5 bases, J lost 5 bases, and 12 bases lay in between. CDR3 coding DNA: TGTGCCAGCAGCCCCGAATATAGGGAGACCCAGTACTTC. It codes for CASSPEYRETQYF. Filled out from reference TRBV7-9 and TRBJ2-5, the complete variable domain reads DTGVSQNPRHKITKRGQNVTFRCDPISEHNRLYWYRQTLGQGPEFLTYFQNEAQLEKSRLLSDRFSAERPKGSFSTLEIQRTEQGDSAMYLCASSPEYRETQYFGPGTRLLVL.

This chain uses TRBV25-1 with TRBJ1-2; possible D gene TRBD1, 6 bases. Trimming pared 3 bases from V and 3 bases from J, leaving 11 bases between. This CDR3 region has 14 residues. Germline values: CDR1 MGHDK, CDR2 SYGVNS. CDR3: CASSDPGDYYGYTF. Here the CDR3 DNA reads TGTGCCAGCAGTGACCCAGGGGACTACTATGGCTACACCTTC.

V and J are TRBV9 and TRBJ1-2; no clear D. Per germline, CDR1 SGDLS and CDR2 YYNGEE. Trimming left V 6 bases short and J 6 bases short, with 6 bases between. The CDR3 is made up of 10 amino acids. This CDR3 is CASTEDGYTF. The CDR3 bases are TGTGCCAGCACCGAAGATGGCTACACCTTC.

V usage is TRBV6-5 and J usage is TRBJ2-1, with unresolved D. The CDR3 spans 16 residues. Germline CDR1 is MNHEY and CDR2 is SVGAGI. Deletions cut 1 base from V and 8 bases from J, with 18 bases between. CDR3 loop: CASSYLGKSTEDEQFF. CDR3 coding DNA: TGTGCCAGCAGTTACTTGGGGAAATCCACCGAGGATGAGCAGTTCTTC.

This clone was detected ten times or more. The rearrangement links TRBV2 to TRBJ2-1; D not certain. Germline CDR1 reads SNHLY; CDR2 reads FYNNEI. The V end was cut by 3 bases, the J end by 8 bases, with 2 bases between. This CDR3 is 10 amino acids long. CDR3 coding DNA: TGTGCCAGCAGTGACTATGAGCAGTTCTTC. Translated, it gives CASSDYEQFF.